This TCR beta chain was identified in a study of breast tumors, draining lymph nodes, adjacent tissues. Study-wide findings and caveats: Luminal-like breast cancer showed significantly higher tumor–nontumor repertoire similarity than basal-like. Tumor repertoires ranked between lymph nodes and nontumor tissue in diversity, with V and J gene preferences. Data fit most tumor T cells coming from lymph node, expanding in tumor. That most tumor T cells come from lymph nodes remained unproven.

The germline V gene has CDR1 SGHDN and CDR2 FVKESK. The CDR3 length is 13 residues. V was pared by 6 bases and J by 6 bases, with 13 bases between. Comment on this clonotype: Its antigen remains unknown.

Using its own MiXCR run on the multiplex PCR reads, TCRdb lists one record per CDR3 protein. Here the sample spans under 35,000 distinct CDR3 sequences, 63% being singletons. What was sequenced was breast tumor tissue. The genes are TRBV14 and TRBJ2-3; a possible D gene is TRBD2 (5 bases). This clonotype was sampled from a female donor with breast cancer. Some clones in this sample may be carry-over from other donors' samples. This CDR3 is CASRRTRGDTQYF. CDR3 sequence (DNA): TGTGCCAGCAGAAGGACGAGAGGGGATACGCAGTATTTT.